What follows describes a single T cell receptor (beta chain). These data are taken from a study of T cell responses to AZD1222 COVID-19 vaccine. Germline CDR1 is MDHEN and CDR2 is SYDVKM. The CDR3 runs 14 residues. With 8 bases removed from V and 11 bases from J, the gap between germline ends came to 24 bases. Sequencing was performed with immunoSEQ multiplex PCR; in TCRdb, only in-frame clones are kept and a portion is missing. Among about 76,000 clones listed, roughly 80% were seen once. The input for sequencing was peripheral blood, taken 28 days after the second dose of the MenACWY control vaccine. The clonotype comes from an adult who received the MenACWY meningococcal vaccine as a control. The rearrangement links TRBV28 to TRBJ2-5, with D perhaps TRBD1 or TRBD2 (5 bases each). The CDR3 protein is CASRPSGTANRQYF. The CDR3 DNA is TGTGCCAGCCGACCCTCTGGGACGGCAAATAGGCAGTACTTC.